This TCR beta chain originates from a study of cytomegalovirus exposure and HLA in healthy donors. Study results and caveats: In a later analysis, TCR beta V- and J-gene trimming was associated with a missense DCLRE1C variant.

The PCR contained 60 Vbeta and 13 Jbeta primers. Generated by immunoSEQ multiplex PCR, the TCRdb table keeps only in-frame clones and is missing some. The sample lists about 160,000 clones, roughly 85% seen once, with more than 0.7% in the top ten. CDR1 and CDR2 from the germline V gene are MNHEY and SVGAGI. The CDR3 runs to 13 residues. V lost 6 bases and J 5 bases, leaving 11 bases between the germline ends. A remark on this clone: Antigen specificity is unknown.

This chain connects TRBV6-5 to TRBJ1-5; D unresolved. This sequence originates from a woman in her twenties or thirties in good health and CMV-seronegative. Sequenced input: PBMCs. The CDR3 nucleotides read TGTGCCAGCAGATTTACGAGCGATCAGCCCCAGCATTTT. Translated: CASRFTSDQPQHF.